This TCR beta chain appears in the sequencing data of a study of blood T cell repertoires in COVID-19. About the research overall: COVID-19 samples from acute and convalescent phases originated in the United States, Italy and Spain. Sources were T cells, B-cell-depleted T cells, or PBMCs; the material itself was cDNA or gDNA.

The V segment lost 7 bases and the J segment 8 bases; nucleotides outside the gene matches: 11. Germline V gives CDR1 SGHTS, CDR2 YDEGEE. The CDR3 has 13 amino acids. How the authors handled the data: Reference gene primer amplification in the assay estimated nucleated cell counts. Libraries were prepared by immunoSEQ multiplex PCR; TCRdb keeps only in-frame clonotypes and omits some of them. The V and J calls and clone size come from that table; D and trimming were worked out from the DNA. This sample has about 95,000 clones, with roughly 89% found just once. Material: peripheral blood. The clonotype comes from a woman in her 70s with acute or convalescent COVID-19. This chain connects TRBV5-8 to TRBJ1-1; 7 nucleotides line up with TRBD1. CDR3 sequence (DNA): TGTGCCAGCGAGGACAGGTTTGGGGCGGAAGCTTTCTTT. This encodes CASEDRFGAEAFF. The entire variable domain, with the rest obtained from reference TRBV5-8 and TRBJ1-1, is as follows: EAGVTQSPTHLIKTRGQQATLRCSPISGHTSVYWYQQALGLGLQFLLWYDEGEERNRGNFPPRFSGRQFPNYSSELNVNALELEDSALYLCASEDRFGAEAFFGQGTRLTVV.